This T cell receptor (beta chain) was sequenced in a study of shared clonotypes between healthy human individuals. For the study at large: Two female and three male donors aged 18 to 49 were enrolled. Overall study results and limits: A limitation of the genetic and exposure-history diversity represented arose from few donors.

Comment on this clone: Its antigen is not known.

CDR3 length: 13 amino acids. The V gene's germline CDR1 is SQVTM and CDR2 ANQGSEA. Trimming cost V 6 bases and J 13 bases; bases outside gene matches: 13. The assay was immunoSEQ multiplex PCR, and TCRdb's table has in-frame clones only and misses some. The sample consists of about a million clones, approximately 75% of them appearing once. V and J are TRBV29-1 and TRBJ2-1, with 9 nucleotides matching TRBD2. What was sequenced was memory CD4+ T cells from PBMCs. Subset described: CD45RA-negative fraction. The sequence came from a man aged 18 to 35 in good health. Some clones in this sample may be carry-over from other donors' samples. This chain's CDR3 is CSVGGLATVGQFF. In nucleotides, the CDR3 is TGCAGCGTCGGGGGACTAGCAACAGTTGGACAGTTCTTC.